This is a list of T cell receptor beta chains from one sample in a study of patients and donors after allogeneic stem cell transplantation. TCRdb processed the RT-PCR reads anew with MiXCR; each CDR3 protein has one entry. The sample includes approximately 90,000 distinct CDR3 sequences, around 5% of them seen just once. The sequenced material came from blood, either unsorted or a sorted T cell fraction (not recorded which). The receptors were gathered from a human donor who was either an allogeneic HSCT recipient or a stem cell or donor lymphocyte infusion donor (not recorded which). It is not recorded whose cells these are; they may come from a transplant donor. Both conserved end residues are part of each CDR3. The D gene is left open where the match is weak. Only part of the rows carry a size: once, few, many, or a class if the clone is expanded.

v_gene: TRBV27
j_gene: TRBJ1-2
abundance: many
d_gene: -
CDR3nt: TGTGCCAGCAGTTTAAACCGGGCTTCTGGCTACACCTTC
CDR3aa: CASSLNRASGYTF

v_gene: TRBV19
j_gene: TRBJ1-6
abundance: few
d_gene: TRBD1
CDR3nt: TGTGCCAGTAGTGACAGGGTTGATTCACCCCTCCACTTT
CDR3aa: CASSDRVDSPLHF

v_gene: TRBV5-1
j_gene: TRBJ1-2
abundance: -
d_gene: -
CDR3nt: TGCGCCAGCAGCATTGCCGGGGACCATGGCTACACCTTC
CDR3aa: CASSIAGDHGYTF

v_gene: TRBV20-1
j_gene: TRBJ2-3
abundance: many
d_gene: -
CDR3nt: TGCAGTGCTAGAGATCTCCTGGCGGGGCCCACAGATACGCAGTATTTT
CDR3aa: CSARDLLAGPTDTQYF

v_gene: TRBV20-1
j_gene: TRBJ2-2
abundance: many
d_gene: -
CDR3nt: TGCAGTGCCGTAGGGGAGCGTTCCGGGGAGCTGTTTTTT
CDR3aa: CSAVGERSGELFF

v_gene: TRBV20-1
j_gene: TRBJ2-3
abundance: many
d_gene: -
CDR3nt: TGCAGTGCTAGAGATAGGATAGGGTTACCGGATACGCAGTATTTT
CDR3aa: CSARDRIGLPDTQYF

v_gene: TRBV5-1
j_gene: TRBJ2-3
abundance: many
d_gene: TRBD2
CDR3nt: TGCGCCAGCGTCCCCCGCGGGGGGGCGACAGATACGCAGTATTTT
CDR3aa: CASVPRGGATDTQYF

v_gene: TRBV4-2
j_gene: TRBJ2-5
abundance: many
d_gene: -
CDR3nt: TGTGCCAGCAGTCCCGGTCAGAGACAAGAGACCCAGTACTTC
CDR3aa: CASSPGQRQETQYF

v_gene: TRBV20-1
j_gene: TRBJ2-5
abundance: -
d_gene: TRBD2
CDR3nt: TGCAGTGCTAGCGGGGGGGCCCAAGAGACCCAGTACTTC
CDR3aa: CSASGGAQETQYF

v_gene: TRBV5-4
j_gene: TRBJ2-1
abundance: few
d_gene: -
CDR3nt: TGTGCCAGCAGCTTGAGGGAAAATGAGCAGTTCTTC
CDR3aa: CASSLRENEQFF

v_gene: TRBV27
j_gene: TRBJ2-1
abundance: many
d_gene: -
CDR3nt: TGTGCCAGCACCATCGAGACCCGTGGGACCTACAATGAGCAGTTCTTC
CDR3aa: CASTIETRGTYNEQFF

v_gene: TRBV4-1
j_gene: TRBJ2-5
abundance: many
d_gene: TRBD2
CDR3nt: TGCGCCAGCAGCCAATTGGGACTAGCGGGAATAGAGACCCAGTACTTC
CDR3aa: CASSQLGLAGIETQYF

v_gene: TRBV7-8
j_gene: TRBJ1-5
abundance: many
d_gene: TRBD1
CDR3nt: TGTGCCAGCAGCTTAGGGACAGGGGTCGATCAGCCCCAGCATTTT
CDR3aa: CASSLGTGVDQPQHF

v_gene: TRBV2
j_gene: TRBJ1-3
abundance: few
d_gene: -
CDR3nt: TGTGCCAGCAGCCCCTTGGGGCTAACTGGCTACTCTGGAAACACCATATATTTT
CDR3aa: CASSPLGLTGYSGNTIYF

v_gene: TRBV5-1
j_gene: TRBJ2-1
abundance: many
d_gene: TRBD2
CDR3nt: TGCGCCAGCAGCTTTAGCGGGAGGGCTGAGGAGCAGTTCTTC
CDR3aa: CASSFSGRAEEQFF

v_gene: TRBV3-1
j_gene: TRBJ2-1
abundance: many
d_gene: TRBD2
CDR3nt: TGTGCCAGCAGCCAACCGACTAGCGGGAACAATGAGCAGTTCTTC
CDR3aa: CASSQPTSGNNEQFF

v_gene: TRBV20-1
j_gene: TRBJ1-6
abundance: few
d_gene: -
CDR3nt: TGCAGTGCCCGACCTCAAGAGACAGATGGGAATTCACCCCTCCACTTT
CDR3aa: CSARPQETDGNSPLHF

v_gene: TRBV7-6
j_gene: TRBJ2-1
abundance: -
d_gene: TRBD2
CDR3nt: TGTGCCAGCAGTCGCGCGAGCGGGGGGTACAATGAGCAGTTCTTC
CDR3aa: CASSRASGGYNEQFF

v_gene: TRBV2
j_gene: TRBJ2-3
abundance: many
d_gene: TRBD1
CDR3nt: TGTGCCAGCTCGACAGGGCTCACAGATACGCAGTATTTT
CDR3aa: CASSTGLTDTQYF

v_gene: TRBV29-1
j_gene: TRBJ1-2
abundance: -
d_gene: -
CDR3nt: TGCAGCGTTGCGTTGGGTCTCTATGGCTACACCTTC
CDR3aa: CSVALGLYGYTF

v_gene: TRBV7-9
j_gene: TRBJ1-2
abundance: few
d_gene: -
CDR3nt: TGTGCCAGCAGCTTTCAGGGAGGGAATAACTATGGCTACACCTTC
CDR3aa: CASSFQGGNNYGYTF

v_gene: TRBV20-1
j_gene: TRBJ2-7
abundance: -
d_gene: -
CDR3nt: TGCAGTGCTATCGACAGGTCCCGCGAACACTACGAGCAGTACTTC
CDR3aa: CSAIDRSREHYEQYF

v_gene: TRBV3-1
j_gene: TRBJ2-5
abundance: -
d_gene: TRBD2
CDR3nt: TGTGCCAGCAGCCAAGGTAGCGGGAATCGAGAGACCCAGTACTTC
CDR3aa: CASSQGSGNRETQYF

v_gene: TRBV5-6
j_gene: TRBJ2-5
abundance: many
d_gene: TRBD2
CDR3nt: TGTGCCAGCAGCTTGGGACAGCGGGGAGAGACCCAGTACTTC
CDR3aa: CASSLGQRGETQYF

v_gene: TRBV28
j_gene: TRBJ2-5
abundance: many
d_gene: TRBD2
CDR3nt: TGTGCCAGCAGTCCGGGACTAGCGGCGGGAGGAGAGACCCAGTACTTC
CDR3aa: CASSPGLAAGGETQYF

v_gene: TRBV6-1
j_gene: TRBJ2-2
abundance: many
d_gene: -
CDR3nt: TGTGCCAGCAGATCGGGGGAAAGAGGGACCGGGGAGCTGTTTTTT
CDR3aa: CASRSGERGTGELFF

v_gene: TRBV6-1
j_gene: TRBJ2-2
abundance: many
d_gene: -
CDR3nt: TGTGCCAGCAGTGGGCTAGTGACCGACGGGGAGCTGTTTTTT
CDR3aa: CASSGLVTDGELFF

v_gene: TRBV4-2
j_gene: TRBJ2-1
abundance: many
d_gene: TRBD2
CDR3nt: TGTGCCAGCAGCCAAGGGACTAGCTCCTACAATGAGCAGTTCTTC
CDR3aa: CASSQGTSSYNEQFF

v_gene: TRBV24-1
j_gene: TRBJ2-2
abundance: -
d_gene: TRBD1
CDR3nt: TGTGCCACCAGTGATTCTGACAGGGGGAATCGGGAGCTGTTTTTT
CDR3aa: CATSDSDRGNRELFF

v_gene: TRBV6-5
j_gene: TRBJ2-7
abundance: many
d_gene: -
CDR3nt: TGTGCCAGCAGTTACCAACGCTTGAGCTCCTACGAGCAGTACTTC
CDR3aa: CASSYQRLSSYEQYF

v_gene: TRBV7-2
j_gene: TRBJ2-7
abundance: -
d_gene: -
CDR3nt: TGTGCCAGCAGCATACAGGGGGGGAGAACCTACGAGCAGTACTTC
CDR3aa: CASSIQGGRTYEQYF

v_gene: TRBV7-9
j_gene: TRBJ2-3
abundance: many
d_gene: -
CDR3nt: TGTGCCAGCAGCATCCGGGACAAAAAACGGACAGATACGCAGTATTTT
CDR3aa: CASSIRDKKRTDTQYF

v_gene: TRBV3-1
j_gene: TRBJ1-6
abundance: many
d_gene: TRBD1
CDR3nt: TGTGCCAGCAGCCTTGGACAGGGGGTAGGGTCACCCCTCCACTTT
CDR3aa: CASSLGQGVGSPLHF

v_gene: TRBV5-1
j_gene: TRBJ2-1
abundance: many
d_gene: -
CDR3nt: TGCGCCAGCGGTAATGGTGAGCAGTTCTTC
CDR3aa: CASGNGEQFF

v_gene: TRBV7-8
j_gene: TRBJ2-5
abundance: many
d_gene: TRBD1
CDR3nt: TGTGCCAGCAGCCCAGGACAGGCGAGCCAAGAGACCCAGTACTTC
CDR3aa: CASSPGQASQETQYF

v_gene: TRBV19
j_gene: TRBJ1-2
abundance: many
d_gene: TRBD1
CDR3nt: TGTGCCAGTACCCCTCAGGTTGAGAGGGGGCCCTTAAAACGAAATTATGGCTACACCTTC
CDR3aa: CASTPQVERGPLKRNYGYTF

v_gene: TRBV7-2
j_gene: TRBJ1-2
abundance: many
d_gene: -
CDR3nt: TGTGCCAGCAGCTCCCGGAAAGGTACCATGGGAGGCTACACCTTC
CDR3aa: CASSSRKGTMGGYTF

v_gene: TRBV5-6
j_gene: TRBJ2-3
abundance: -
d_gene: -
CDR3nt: TGTGCCAGCAGCTTGGGTATCACCACAGATACGCAGTATTTT
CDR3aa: CASSLGITTDTQYF

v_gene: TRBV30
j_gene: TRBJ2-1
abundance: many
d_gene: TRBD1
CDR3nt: TGTGCCTGGGAGACAGGGTCCTTGAACAATGAGCAGTTCTTC
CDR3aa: CAWETGSLNNEQFF

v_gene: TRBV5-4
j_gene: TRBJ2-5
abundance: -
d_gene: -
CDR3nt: TGTGCCAGCAGCACAGGAGGGGGGGGGCCTTATGAGACCCAGTACTTC
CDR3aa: CASSTGGGGPYETQYF

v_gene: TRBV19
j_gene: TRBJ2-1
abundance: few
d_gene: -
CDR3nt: TGTGCCAGTCATGGGAAGCGGGCGGACAATGAGCAGTTCTTC
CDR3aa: CASHGKRADNEQFF

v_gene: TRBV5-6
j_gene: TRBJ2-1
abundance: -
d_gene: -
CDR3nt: TGTGCCAGCAGCTTAATGGGATTTGAGCAGTTCTTC
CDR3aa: CASSLMGFEQFF

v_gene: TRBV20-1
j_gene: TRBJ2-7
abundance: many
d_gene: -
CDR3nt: TGCAGTGCGGGCGACCCGGGATTAGGATCCTACGAGCAGTACTTC
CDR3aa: CSAGDPGLGSYEQYF

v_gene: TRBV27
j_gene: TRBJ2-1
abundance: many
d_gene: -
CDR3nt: TGTGCCAGCAGTTTATCGAGGATGGGGAGGGGGGAGCAGTTCTTC
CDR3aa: CASSLSRMGRGEQFF

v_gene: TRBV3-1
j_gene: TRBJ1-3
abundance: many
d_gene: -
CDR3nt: TGTGCCAGCAGCCACCGATCGGGGGGAAACACCATATATTTT
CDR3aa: CASSHRSGGNTIYF

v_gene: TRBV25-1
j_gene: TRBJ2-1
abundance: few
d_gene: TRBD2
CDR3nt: TGTGCCAGCAGTGAATGGAGCGGGGCGAACTACAATGAGCAGTTCTTC
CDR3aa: CASSEWSGANYNEQFF

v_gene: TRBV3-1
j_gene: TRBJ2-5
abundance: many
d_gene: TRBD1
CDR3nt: TGTGCCAGCAGCCAAGATGCGACAGGGTACGAGACCCAGTACTTC
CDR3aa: CASSQDATGYETQYF

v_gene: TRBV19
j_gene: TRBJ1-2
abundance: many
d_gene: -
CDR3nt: TGTGCCAGTAGCAATCAGGGTACTGACTATGGCTACACCTTC
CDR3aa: CASSNQGTDYGYTF

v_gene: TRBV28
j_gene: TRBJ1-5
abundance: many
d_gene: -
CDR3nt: TGTGCCAGCAGACTGATCAGCCGTCAGCCCCAGCATTTT
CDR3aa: CASRLISRQPQHF

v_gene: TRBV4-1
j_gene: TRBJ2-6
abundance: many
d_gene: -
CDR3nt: TGCGCCAGCAGCCAAGTCGGTCAGGGAGGAGCTGGGGCCAACGTCCTGACTTTC
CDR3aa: CASSQVGQGGAGANVLTF

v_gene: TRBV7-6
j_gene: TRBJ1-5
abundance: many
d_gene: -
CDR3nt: TGTGCCAGCAGCCCAGGGTCGGGGGTTGAGGATCAGCCCCAGCATTTT
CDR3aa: CASSPGSGVEDQPQHF

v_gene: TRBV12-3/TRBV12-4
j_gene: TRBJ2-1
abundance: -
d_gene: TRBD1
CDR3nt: TGTGCCAGCAGCCTGGACAGGGTTCTCTACAATGAGCAGTTCTTC
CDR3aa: CASSLDRVLYNEQFF

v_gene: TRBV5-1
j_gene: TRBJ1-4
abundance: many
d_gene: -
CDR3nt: TGCGCCAGCAGCTACGGGACATCGGAGGAAAAACTGTTTTTT
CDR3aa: CASSYGTSEEKLFF

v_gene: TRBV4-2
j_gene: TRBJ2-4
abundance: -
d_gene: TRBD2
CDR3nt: TGTGCCAGCAGCCAAGAGGGGGAGCGGGGGGGCTTTGCCATTCAGTACTTC
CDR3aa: CASSQEGERGGFAIQYF

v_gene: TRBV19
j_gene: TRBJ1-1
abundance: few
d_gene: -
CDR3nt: TGTGCCAGTAGTAACCGCGGCACTGAAGCTTTCTTT
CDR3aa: CASSNRGTEAFF

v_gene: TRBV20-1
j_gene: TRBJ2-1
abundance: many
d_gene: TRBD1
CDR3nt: TGCAGTGCTCGAGGGGATCCGGGACAGGGGGGGAATGAGCAGTTCTTC
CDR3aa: CSARGDPGQGGNEQFF

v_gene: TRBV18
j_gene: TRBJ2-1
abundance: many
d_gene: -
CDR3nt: TGTGCCAGCTCTACGGAATATGAGCAGTTCTTC
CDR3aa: CASSTEYEQFF